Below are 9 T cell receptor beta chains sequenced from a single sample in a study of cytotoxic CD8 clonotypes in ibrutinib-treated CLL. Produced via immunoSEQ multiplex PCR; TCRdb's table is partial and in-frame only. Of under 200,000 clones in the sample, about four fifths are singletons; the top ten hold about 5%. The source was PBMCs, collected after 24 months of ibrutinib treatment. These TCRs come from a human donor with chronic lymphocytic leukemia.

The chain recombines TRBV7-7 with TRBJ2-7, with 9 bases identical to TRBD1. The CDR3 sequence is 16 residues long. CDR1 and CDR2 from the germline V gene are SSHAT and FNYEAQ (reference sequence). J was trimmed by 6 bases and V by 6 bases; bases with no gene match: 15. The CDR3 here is CASSLGTGNYWCEQYF. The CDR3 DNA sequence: TGTGCCAGCAGTCTTGGGACAGGGAATTATTGGTGCGAGCAGTACTTC.

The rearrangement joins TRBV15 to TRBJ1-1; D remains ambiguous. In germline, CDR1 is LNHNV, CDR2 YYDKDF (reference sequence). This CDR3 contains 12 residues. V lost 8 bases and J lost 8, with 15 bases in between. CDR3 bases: TGTGCCACCGCGTTGGGGTCCCAAGAAGCTTTCTTT. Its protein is CATALGSQEAFF.

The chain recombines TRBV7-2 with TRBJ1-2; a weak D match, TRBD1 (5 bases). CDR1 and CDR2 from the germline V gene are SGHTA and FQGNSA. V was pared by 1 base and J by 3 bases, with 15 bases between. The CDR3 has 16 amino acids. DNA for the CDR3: TGTGCCAGCAGCTTAGGAGGGACGGGAAGGGACTATGGCTACACCTTC. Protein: CASSLGGTGRDYGYTF.

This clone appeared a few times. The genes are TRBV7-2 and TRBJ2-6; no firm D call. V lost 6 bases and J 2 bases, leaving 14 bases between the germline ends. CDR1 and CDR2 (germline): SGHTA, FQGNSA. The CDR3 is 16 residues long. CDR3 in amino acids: CASRFTPGAGANVLTF. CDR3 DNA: TGTGCCAGCAGATTTACCCCGGGTGCTGGGGCCAACGTCCTGACTTTC.

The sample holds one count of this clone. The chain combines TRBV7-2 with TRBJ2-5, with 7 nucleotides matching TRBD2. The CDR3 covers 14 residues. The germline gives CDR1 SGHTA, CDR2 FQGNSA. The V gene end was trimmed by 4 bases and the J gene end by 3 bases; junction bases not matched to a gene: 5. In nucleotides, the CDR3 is TGTGCCAGCAGCTACGGCGGGAGAAAAGAGACCCAGTACTTC. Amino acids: CASSYGGRKETQYF.

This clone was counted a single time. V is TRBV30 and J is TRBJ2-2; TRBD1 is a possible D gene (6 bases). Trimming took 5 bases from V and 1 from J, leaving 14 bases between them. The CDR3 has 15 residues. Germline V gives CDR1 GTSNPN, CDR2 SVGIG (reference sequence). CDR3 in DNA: TGTGCCTGGGGCTCCAGGGGCTTGAACACCGGGGAGCTGTTTTTT. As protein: CAWGSRGLNTGELFF.

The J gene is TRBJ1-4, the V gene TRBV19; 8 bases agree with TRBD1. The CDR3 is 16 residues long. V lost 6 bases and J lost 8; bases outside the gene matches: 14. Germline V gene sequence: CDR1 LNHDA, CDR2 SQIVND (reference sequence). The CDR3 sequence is CASSPDRGRLREKLFF. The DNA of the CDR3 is TGTGCCAGTAGCCCCGACAGGGGCCGCCTTAGGGAAAAACTGTTTTTT.

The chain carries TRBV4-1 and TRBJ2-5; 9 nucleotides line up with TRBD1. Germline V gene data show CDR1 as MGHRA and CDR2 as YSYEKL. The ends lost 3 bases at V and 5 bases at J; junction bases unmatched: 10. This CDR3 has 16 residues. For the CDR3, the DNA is TGCGCCAGCAGCCAGGGTCCGGACAGGGGAGGGGAGACCCAGTACTTC. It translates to CASSQGPDRGGETQYF.

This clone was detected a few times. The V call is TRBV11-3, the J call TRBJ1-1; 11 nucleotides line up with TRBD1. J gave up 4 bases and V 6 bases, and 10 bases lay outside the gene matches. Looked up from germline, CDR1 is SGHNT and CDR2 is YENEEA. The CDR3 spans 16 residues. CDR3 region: CASSGQGAFWGTEAFF. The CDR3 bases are TGTGCCAGCAGTGGACAGGGGGCCTTTTGGGGCACTGAAGCTTTCTTT.